What follows is one T cell receptor (beta chain) and its context. Its specificity is unknown. Losses at the gene ends were 1 base for V and 5 bases for J; bases not matched to a gene: 5. Germline V gives CDR1 SGHAT, CDR2 FQNNGV. The CDR3 length is 15 residues. Measured with immunoSEQ multiplex PCR; TCRdb has only the in-frame clones, and not every one. The sample lists around 30,000 clones, 71% occurring once. Relapse was seen in all patients after autologous stem cell transplantation, and brentuximab vedotin exposure was variable. This entry is derived from a study of PD-1 blockade in classical Hodgkin lymphoma. Turning to the study itself: Intravenous nivolumab at 3 mg/kg was given to patients every 2 weeks. Regarding the study as a whole: The study found complete responders had baseline diversity similar to newly diagnosed patients.

V usage is TRBV11-2 and J usage is TRBJ2-1, with 7 bases that match TRBD2. This clonotype was sampled from a human donor with classical Hodgkin lymphoma. This specimen was peripheral blood mononuclear cells (PBMCs), taken before the second cycle of nivolumab. Here the CDR3 reads CASSLAGRGNNEQFF. The CDR3 bases are TGTGCCAGCAGCTTAGCTGGGCGGGGGAACAATGAGCAGTTCTTC.